This T cell receptor beta chain was identified during a study of cytomegalovirus exposure and HLA in healthy donors. The study, taken as a whole, reports: A later analysis reportedly found fewer N-insertions in an Asian-associated ancestry cluster than the approximately 670-donor mean. There were 150 or so TCR beta chains listed as cytomegalovirus-associated. In an earlier analysis, productive rearrangement rates for most beta V segments clustered near 87% or 30%.

As to this clone: The antigen is not known.

The CDR3 spans 18 residues. Germline V gene sequence: CDR1 LGHNA, CDR2 YSLEER. Losses at the gene ends were 0 bases for V and 3 bases for J; bases not matched to a gene: 8. With 60 Vbeta and 13 Jbeta primers, the PCR was carried out. Original methodology: The authors later counted about 80 million unique TCR beta chains, 9.5 million to 13 million of them shared. Profiling relied on immunoSEQ multiplex PCR, and the TCRdb table lists in-frame clones only, not all of them. The V and J calls and clone size are taken from that table; D and trimming were inferred from the DNA. Of some 160,000 clones in the sample, roughly 80% were seen once.

The sequence came from a male donor in good health and CMV-seropositive. This rearrangement joins TRBV4-3 to TRBJ2-7; 13 nucleotides align to TRBD2. The sequenced sample was PBMCs. CDR3 amino acids: CASSQDPTSGRPYYEQYF. The CDR3 DNA reads TGCGCCAGCAGCCAAGACCCGACTAGCGGGAGGCCCTACTACGAGCAGTACTTC.